The present T cell receptor beta chain was sequenced within a study of blood T cell repertoires in COVID-19. On the study more broadly: Nucleic acid was either cDNA or gDNA, and it came from T cells, B-cell-depleted T cells, or PBMCs.

In the authors' methods: Amplification of reference gene primers was used by the study to estimate nucleated cell counts. Sequencing used immunoSEQ multiplex PCR; TCRdb keeps in-frame clones, though not all of them. V, J and clone size were drawn from that table, and D and trimming were deduced from the DNA. The repertoire includes more than 110,000 clones, 70% to 90% of them detected once, and about 5.6% sits in the top ten. CDR1 and CDR2 (germline): MGHRA, YSYEKL. The CDR3 sequence is 17 residues long. Deletions cut 1 base from V and 1 base from J, with 17 bases between. The sequenced material came from peripheral blood. The sequence was obtained from a human donor in a cohort sampled during active COVID-19. The chain uses TRBV4-1 and TRBJ2-7; no clear D gene. As DNA, the CDR3 is TGCGCCAGCAGCCAAGCCCCCCGCATAACCGGGTCCTACGAGCAGTACTTC. Translation gives CASSQAPRITGSYEQYF.